Below, 25 T cell receptor beta chains from the same sample are listed, as sequenced in a study of CD8+ T cells in alopecia areata. Sequencing templates came from extracted RNA that was reverse transcribed into cDNA. Assay: immunoSEQ multiplex PCR; the TCRdb copy retains only in-frame clones and omits some. In the table there are roughly 120,000 clones, 50% to 75% of which are singletons. Specified treatment: oral pan-JAK inhibitor, 5-10 mg twice daily. Source: CD8+ T cells sorted from blood, taken at week 24, from a patient treated with tofacitinib. The receptors come from a human donor with alopecia areata.

CDR3: CAWSPDGREEKLFF. CDR3 bases: TGTGCCTGGAGTCCGGACGGAAGAGAGGAAAAACTGTTTTTT. The chain joins TRBV30 to TRBJ1-4; D uncertain. The V end was cut by 2 bases, the J end by 8 bases, with 15 bases between. The germline V gene has CDR1 GTSNPN and CDR2 SVGIG (reference sequence). CDR3 length: 14 residues.

The rearrangement uses TRBV27 and TRBJ2-3, with D perhaps TRBD2 (5 bases). Germline V lookup: CDR1 MNHEY, CDR2 SMNVEV (reference sequence). The CDR3 has 11 amino acids. Trimming cost V 10 bases and J 6 bases, with 11 bases left between them. CDR3 nucleotide sequence: TGTGCCACCGAGGGATCTGATACGCAGTATTTT. It is translated as CATEGSDTQYF.

V and J are TRBV15 and TRBJ1-2; 7 bases fit TRBD1. The germline CDR1 and CDR2 sequences are LNHNV and YYDKDF (reference sequence). The CDR3 is 15 residues long. V lost 4 bases, J lost 6 bases, and 11 bases stayed unmatched. The CDR3 loop is CATSIPRTGMDGYTF. In DNA form, the CDR3 reads TGTGCCACCAGCATACCCCGGACAGGAATGGATGGCTACACCTTC.

This clone was picked up a small number of times. V gene TRBV27 combines with J gene TRBJ2-7, with D possibly called TRBD1 or TRBD2 (6 bases each). V was clipped by 4 bases and J by 2 bases, with 15 bases between them. Looked up from germline, CDR1 is MNHEY and CDR2 is SMNVEV (reference sequence). The CDR3 contains 15 residues. The CDR3 sequence: CASSSGARVTYEQYF. The CDR3 DNA sequence: TGTGCCAGCAGTTCGGGGGCGCGGGTGACCTACGAGCAGTACTTC.

This chain connects TRBV25-1 to TRBJ1-2, with D possibly being TRBD1 (5 bases). Germline CDR1 MGHDK, CDR2 SYGVNS. V dropped 2 bases and J dropped 1 base, with 11 bases sitting between them. The CDR3 extends over 15 amino acids. CDR3 DNA sequence: TGTGCCAGCAGTGAACTGGGGACTATTAACTATGGCTACACCTTC. It yields the protein CASSELGTINYGYTF.

The rearrangement joins TRBV27 to TRBJ1-6; the D gene is possibly TRBD1 (5 bases). The germline gives CDR1 MNHEY, CDR2 SMNVEV (reference sequence). The length of the CDR3 is 15 residues. The germline V and J ends were trimmed by 2 bases and 7 bases, with 12 bases remaining between them. The DNA for the CDR3 is TGTGCCAGCAGTTTAGAAGGGGATTGGAATTCACCCCTCCACTTT. It specifies CASSLEGDWNSPLHF.

The V gene is TRBV7-6, the J gene TRBJ2-7; TRBD1 matches at 7 bases. The V segment lost 2 bases and the J segment 2 bases; nucleotides outside the gene matches: 0. Germline V gene sequence: CDR1 SGHVS, CDR2 FNYEAQ. The CDR3 extends over 13 amino acids. The CDR3 nucleotides are TGTGCCAGCAGCTTAAGGGGGCCCTACGAGCAGTACTTC. Residues: CASSLRGPYEQYF.

CDR3 protein: CASNLGDRTYEQFF. DNA for the CDR3: TGTGCCAGCAACCTAGGGGACAGGACGTATGAGCAGTTCTTC. The rearrangement uses TRBV9 and TRBJ2-1; 8 positions match TRBD1. The CDR3 sequence is 14 residues long. Per germline, CDR1 SGDLS and CDR2 YYNGEE. The V and J ends lost 6 bases and 8 bases, in that order; junction bases with no gene match: 10.

The chain links TRBV7-9 to TRBJ1-1; possible D gene TRBD1, 6 bases. Germline CDR1 reads SEHNR; CDR2 reads FQNEAQ (reference sequence). Trimming cost V 5 bases and J 4 bases, with 11 bases left between them. The CDR3 spans 13 residues. The CDR3 protein is CASSPTGSTEAFF. The CDR3 DNA is TGTGCCAGCAGCCCCACAGGGTCCACTGAAGCTTTCTTT.

The chain employs TRBV30 and TRBJ2-2; perhaps TRBD2 as D (6 bases). Germline-derived CDR1 and CDR2 are GTSNPN and SVGIG (reference sequence). The germline V and J ends were trimmed by 2 bases and 4 bases, with 11 bases remaining between them. The CDR3 has 14 residues. The CDR3 nucleotides read TGTGCCTGGAGTTACGGGGGAGGCACCGGGGAGCTGTTTTTT. This gives the protein CAWSYGGGTGELFF.

A few counts support this clone. The chain recombines TRBV10-2 with TRBJ2-7, with TRBD2 matching 7 bases. Germline CDR1 and CDR2: WSHSY and SAAADI. This CDR3 is 15 amino acids long. Trimming cost V 5 bases and J 4 bases; bases outside gene matches: 11. This CDR3 reads CASSWEGGGLYEQYF. Here the CDR3 DNA reads TGCGCCAGCAGTTGGGAGGGCGGAGGATTATACGAGCAGTACTTC.

In DNA, the CDR3 is TGTGCCAGCAGGGCTGACAGCACAATTGAAGCTTTCTTT. Translating gives CASRADSTIEAFF. This rearrangement joins TRBV2 to TRBJ1-1, with D possibly TRBD1 on 5 matching bases. There are 13 residues in the CDR3. Germline assignment: CDR1 SNHLY and CDR2 FYNNEI. Trimming pared 6 bases from V and 7 bases from J, leaving 15 bases between.

This rearrangement joins TRBV15 to TRBJ1-1; D uncertain. The CDR3 contains 13 residues. Trimming removed 5 bases at V and 1 base at J, with 8 bases between. Germline V gives CDR1 LNHNV, CDR2 YYDKDF (reference sequence). The CDR3 sequence is CATSQERNTEAFF. The CDR3 DNA is TGTGCCACCAGCCAAGAAAGGAACACTGAAGCTTTCTTT.

The chain joins TRBV13 to TRBJ1-1; a possible D gene is TRBD1 (5 bases). Germline assignment: CDR1 PRHDT and CDR2 FYEKMQ (reference sequence). Trimming shortened V by 8 bases and J by 5 bases, and 9 bases separated the two germline ends. The CDR3 runs to 11 residues. The CDR3 sequence is CASGGGTEAFF. In nucleotides, the CDR3 is TGTGCCAGCGGCGGGGGGACTGAAGCTTTCTTT.

This clone turned up a few times. V gene TRBV29-1 combines with J gene TRBJ2-1, with D possibly matching TRBD2 (6 bases). V was shortened by 3 bases and J by 0 bases, with 9 bases between the two germline ends. The CDR3 totals 14 residues. Germline CDR1 SQVTM, CDR2 ANQGSEA. CDR3 in amino acids: CSVEVADSYNEQFF. CDR3 nucleotide sequence: TGCAGCGTTGAGGTAGCGGACTCCTACAATGAGCAGTTCTTC.

This clone has only one observation. The V and J genes are TRBV6-1 and TRBJ2-2, with 9 bases aligning to TRBD1. This CDR3 has 14 residues. V lost 10 bases to trimming and J lost 1 base; unmatched junction nucleotides: 4. Germline-derived CDR1 and CDR2 are MNHNS and SASEGT. DNA for the CDR3: TGTGCCACCGTGGACAGGGGGAACACCGGGGAGCTGTTTTTT. As protein: CATVDRGNTGELFF.

V is TRBV30 and J is TRBJ2-1, with D maybe TRBD1 (6 bases). With 3 bases removed from V and 7 bases from J, the gap between germline ends came to 13 bases. Germline lookup yields CDR1 GTSNPN and CDR2 SVGIG (reference sequence). This CDR3 is built from 13 residues. The CDR3 loop reads CAWSPDSLNEQFF. CDR3 nucleotide sequence: TGTGCCTGGAGCCCGGACAGCCTGAATGAGCAGTTCTTC. The full variable domain, completed using reference TRBV30 and TRBJ2-1, is SQTIHQWPATLVQPVGSPLSLECTVEGTSNPNLYWYRQAAGRGLQLLFYSVGIGQISSEVPQNLSASRPQDRQFILSSKKLLLSDSGFYLCAWSPDSLNEQFFGPGTRLTVL.

The chain uses TRBV27 and TRBJ2-2; 7 bases are shared with TRBD1. V was pared by 4 bases and J by 4 bases, with 9 bases of the junction left unmatched. The CDR3 has 16 residues. The V gene's germline CDR1 is MNHEY and CDR2 SMNVEV (reference sequence). The CDR3 DNA reads TGTGCCAGCAGTTCCCCCGGGACAGTTTTCACCGGGGAGCTGTTTTTT. It specifies CASSSPGTVFTGELFF.

This sequence joins TRBV7-9 and TRBJ2-2; the D is unclear. Trimming took 8 bases from V and 8 from J, leaving 12 bases between them. This CDR3 comprises 12 residues. CDR1 and CDR2 (germline): SEHNR, FQNEAQ (reference sequence). DNA of the CDR3: TGTGCCAGCTTGAAGGGTAGTGGGGAGCTGTTTTTT. Translated: CASLKGSGELFF.

The CDR3 sequence is CSVDRGDGYTF. For the CDR3, the DNA is TGCAGCGTTGATAGGGGGGATGGCTACACCTTC. The V gene is TRBV29-1, the J gene TRBJ1-2; D may be TRBD1 (6 bases). Germline CDR1 and CDR2: SQVTM and ANQGSEA. Trimming left V 3 bases short and J 6 bases short, with 8 bases between. This CDR3 region has 11 residues.

The chain employs TRBV19 and TRBJ2-1; 10 bases line up with TRBD1. J lost 8 bases, V lost 5 bases, and 9 bases had no gene match. CDR1 is LNHDA and CDR2 is SQIVND in the germline V gene (reference sequence). The CDR3 runs to 15 residues. The CDR3, as DNA: TGTGCCAGTAGTTTACCTCGGGACAGGGGTTATGAGCAGTTCTTC. It is translated as CASSLPRDRGYEQFF.

The chain has TRBV6-5 and TRBJ1-1, with D tentatively TRBD1 (6 bases). The CDR3 loop spans 13 amino acids. V was pared by 4 bases and J by 4 bases, with 10 bases between. Germline loops: CDR1 MNHEY, CDR2 SVGAGI. The CDR3 loop reads CASSSQGSTEAFF. CDR3 bases: TGTGCCAGCAGTTCACAGGGATCCACTGAAGCTTTCTTT.

CDR3: CASSYSTQTYTGELFF. DNA of the CDR3: TGTGCCAGCAGTTACTCGACACAGACCTACACCGGGGAGCTGTTTTTT. The V and J genes are TRBV6-5 and TRBJ2-2; D call uncertain. There are 16 residues in the CDR3. Germline-derived CDR1 and CDR2 are MNHEY and SVGAGI. The germline V and J ends were trimmed by 0 bases and 3 bases, with 11 bases remaining between them.

Written as DNA, the CDR3 is TGTGCCAGCAGCCAAGCGGAACAATTCGTTGAAAAACTGTTTTTT. Translating it yields CASSQAEQFVEKLFF. The chain uses TRBV4-2 and TRBJ1-4; D not resolved. Germline V gene data show CDR1 as LGHNA and CDR2 as YNFKEQ. The V and J ends lost 1 base and 7 bases respectively, with 13 bases between them. The CDR3 covers 15 residues.

The chain is built from TRBV6-5 and TRBJ2-7; the D gene could be TRBD1 or TRBD2 (5 bases each). The CDR3 covers 14 residues. The ends were cut back, 2 bases at V and 6 bases at J, with 14 bases in the middle. Germline CDR1 MNHEY, CDR2 SVGAGI. CDR3 in DNA: TGTGCCAGCAGTTACGACGCAGAGGGGAGCGAGCAGTACTTC. This gives the protein CASSYDAEGSEQYF.